A single sample gave rise to the 9 T cell receptor beta chains below, sequenced in a study of vaccination and CD4 T cells after COVID-19. CD4+ T cells that had been cultured provided DNA sequenced with the Oncomine TCR Beta short-read assay. TCRdb redid the calling of the PCR reads with MiXCR, one entry per CDR3 protein. In the table there are approximately 16,000 distinct CDR3 sequences, less than 30% of which are singletons. Their target antigens are unknown. The treatment is: roughly 10-day PBMC culture with coronavirus spike peptide pools or control peptides (ViraFEST assay). The sample taken for sequencing was cultured CD4+ T cells from blood. The receptors were sampled from a human donor with COVID-19.

A few counts support this clonotype. The V and J genes are TRBV12-3 or TRBV12-4 and TRBJ1-1; tentative D call: TRBD1 (5 bases). The ends were cut back, 3 bases at V and 6 bases at J, with 8 bases in the middle. The CDR3 covers 12 residues. This chain's CDR3 is CASSFATAEAFF. As DNA, the CDR3 is TGTGCCAGCAGTTTTGCGACAGCTGAAGCTTTCTTT.

The CDR3 spells CASSERTGGPYEQYF. In DNA, the CDR3 is TGCGCCAGCAGTGAGCGGACAGGGGGTCCTTACGAGCAGTACTTC. The V and J genes are TRBV10-2 and TRBJ2-7, with 10 bases lining up with TRBD1. The CDR3 loop spans 15 amino acids. Germline CDR1 and CDR2: WSHSY and SAAADI. The V and J ends lost 2 bases and 4 bases, in that order; junction bases with no gene match: 5.

CDR3 residues: CASQGDTYEQYF. The DNA of the CDR3 is TGTGCCAGCCAGGGGGACACCTACGAGCAGTACTTC. The chain couples TRBV5-8 to TRBJ2-7; 7 positions match TRBD1. Looked up from germline, CDR1 is SGHTS and CDR2 is YDEGEE. The CDR3 spans 12 residues. Losses at the gene ends were 7 bases for V and 2 bases for J; bases not matched to a gene: 3.

CDR3 amino acids: CASSVDRVDSPLHF. CDR3 DNA sequence: TGTGCCAGCAGCGTAGACAGGGTGGACTCACCCCTCCACTTT. The chain joins TRBV9 to TRBJ1-6; TRBD1 is a possible D gene (6 bases). Germline-derived CDR1 and CDR2 are SGDLS and YYNGEE. Deletions cut 0 bases from V and 10 bases from J, with 11 bases between. The CDR3 is 14 residues long.

The chain is built from TRBV6-2 or TRBV6-3 and TRBJ2-1; D remains ambiguous. Trimming took 5 bases from V and 4 from J, leaving 6 bases between them. The CDR3 has 12 amino acids. The germline V gene has CDR1 MNHEY and CDR2 SVGEGT. The CDR3, as DNA: TGTGCCAGCAGTCGACCTTACAATGAGCAGTTCTTC. Protein sequence: CASSRPYNEQFF.

This chain joins TRBV7-3 and TRBJ1-5; D perhaps matches TRBD1 (5 bases). Trimming stripped 5 bases from V and 6 bases from J, with 11 bases between. CDR1 is SGHTA and CDR2 is FQGTGA in the germline V gene. The CDR3 consists of 13 residues. DNA of the CDR3: TGTGCCAGCAGCCTCGGGACGACTCAGCCCCAGCATTTT. Residues: CASSLGTTQPQHF.

The rearrangement joins TRBV20-1 to TRBJ2-7; tentative D call: TRBD1 (6 bases). The germline V and J ends were trimmed by 8 bases and 7 bases, with 21 bases remaining between them. This CDR3 has 13 amino acids. The germline CDR1 and CDR2 sequences are DFQATT and SNEGSKA (reference sequence). The CDR3 bases are TGCAGTTACAACCGGGACACCCTTGGGGAGCAGTACTTC. Encoded protein: CSYNRDTLGEQYF.

The CDR3 DNA reads as TGTGCCAGCAGCTTAGGACAGGGGAATCAGCCCCAGCATTTT. This codes for CASSLGQGNQPQHF. This chain uses TRBV11-1 with TRBJ1-5, with 8 bases aligning to TRBD1. CDR1 SGHAT and CDR2 FQDESV come from the germline V gene (reference sequence). The CDR3 runs 14 residues. The junction had 0 bases not matched to a gene; V was cut back by 1 base and J by 4 bases.

There are a few counts of this clonotype. CDR3 sequence: CASSLGVQPQHF. CDR3 DNA sequence: TGTGCCAGCAGCTTAGGTGTCCAGCCCCAGCATTTT. This chain uses TRBV7-2 with TRBJ1-5, with D unresolved. V was cut by 1 base and J by 7 bases, with 5 bases left in between. Germline V gene sequence: CDR1 SGHTA, CDR2 FQGNSA. The CDR3 totals 12 residues.